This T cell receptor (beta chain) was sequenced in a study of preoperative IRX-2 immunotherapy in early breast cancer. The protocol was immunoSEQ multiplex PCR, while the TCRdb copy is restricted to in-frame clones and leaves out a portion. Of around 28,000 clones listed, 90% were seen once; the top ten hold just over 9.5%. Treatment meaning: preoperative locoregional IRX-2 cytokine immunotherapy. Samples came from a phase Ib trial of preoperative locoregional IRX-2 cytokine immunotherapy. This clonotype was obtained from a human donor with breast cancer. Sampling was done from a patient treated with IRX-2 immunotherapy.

CDR3 loop: CASSQVSGGHNEQFF. The CDR3 bases are TGCGCCAGCAGCCAAGTTAGCGGGGGGCACAATGAGCAGTTCTTC. The chain employs TRBV4-1 and TRBJ2-1, with 10 bases fitting TRBD2. The V segment lost 1 base and the J segment 5 bases; nucleotides outside the gene matches: 2. The germline CDR1 and CDR2 sequences are MGHRA and YSYEKL. This CDR3 is 15 amino acids long.